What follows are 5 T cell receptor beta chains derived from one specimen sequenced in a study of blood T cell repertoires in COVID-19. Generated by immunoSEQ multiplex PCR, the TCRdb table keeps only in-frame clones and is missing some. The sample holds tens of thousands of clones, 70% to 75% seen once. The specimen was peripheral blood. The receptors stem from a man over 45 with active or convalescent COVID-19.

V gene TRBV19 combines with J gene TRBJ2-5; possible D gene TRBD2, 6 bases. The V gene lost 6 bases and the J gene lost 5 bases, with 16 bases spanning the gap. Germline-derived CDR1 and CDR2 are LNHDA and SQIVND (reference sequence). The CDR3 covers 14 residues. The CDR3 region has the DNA TGTGCCAGTAGAATGGCCGGGACTGGGGAGACCCAGTACTTC. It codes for CASRMAGTGETQYF.

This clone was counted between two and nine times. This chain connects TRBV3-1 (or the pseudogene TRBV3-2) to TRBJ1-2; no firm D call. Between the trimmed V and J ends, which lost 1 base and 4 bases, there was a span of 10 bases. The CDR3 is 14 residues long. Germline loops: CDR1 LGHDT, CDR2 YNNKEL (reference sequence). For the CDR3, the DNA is TGTGCCAGCAGCCAAGCACAGCCTTTCTATGGCTACACCTTC. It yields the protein CASSQAQPFYGYTF.

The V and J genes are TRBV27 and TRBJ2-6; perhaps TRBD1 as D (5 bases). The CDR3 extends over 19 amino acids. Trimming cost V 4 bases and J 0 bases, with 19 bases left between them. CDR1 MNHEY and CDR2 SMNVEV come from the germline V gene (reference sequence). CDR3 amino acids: CASSSAPTVGSSGANVLTF. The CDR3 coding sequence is TGTGCCAGCAGTTCAGCTCCGACAGTAGGTAGCTCTGGGGCCAACGTCCTGACTTTC.

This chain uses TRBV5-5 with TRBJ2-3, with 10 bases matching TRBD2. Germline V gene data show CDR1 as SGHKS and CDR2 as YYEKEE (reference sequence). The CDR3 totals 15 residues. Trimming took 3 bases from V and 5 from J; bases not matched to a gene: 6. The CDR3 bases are TGTGCCAGCAGCTACAGCGGGGGGGCCGTAGATACGCAGTATTTT. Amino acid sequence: CASSYSGGAVDTQYF.

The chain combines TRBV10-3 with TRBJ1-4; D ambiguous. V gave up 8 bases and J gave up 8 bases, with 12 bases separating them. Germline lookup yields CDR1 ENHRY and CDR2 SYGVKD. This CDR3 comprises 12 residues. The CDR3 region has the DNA TGTGCCATCCGGTCAGGCGAAGAAAAACTGTTTTTT. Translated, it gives CAIRSGEEKLFF.